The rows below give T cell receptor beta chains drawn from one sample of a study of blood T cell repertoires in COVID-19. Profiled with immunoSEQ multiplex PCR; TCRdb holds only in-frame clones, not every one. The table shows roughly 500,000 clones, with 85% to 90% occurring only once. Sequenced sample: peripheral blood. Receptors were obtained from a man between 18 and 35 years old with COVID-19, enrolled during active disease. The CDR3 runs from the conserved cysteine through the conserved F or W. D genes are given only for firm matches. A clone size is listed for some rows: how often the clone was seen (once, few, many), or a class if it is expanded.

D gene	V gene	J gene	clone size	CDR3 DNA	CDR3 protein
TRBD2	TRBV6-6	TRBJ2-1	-	TGTGCCAGCAGTCCAACTAGCGGGAGGGTCGATGAGCAGTTCTTC	CASSPTSGRVDEQFF
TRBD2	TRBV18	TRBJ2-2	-	TGTGCCAGCTCACAAACTCTCGGACTAGCGGGAGATGGCGGGGAGCTGTTTTTT	CASSQTLGLAGDGGELFF
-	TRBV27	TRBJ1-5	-	TGTGCCAGCAGTTTAGATCCGGTAACTCGGCCCCAGCATTTT	CASSLDPVTRPQHF
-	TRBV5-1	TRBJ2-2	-	TGCGCCAGCAGCTTGGAGAGACTAGACCCCGGGGAGCTGTTTTTT	CASSLERLDPGELFF
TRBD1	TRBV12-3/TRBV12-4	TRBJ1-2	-	TGTGCCAGCAGAGGGACAGGGGGAGGCTACACCTTC	CASRGTGGGYTF
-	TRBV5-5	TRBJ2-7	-	TGTGCCAGCAGCTTGGGAGGCGGTTACGAGCAGTACTTC	CASSLGGGYEQYF
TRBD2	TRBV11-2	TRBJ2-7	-	TGTGCCAGCAGCCAAACTAGCGGCTCCTACGAGCAGTACTTC	CASSQTSGSYEQYF
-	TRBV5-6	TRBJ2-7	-	TGTGCCAGCAGCCAAGGGGCCAGGACCTACGAGCAGTACTTC	CASSQGARTYEQYF
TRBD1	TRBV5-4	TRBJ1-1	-	TGTGCCAGCAGCTTGGCTCTCAGGGGGCGCGCTGAAGCTTTCTTT	CASSLALRGRAEAFF
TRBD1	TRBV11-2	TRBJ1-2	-	TGTGCCAGCAGCTTATTAAGGGGGCTCCCTAACTATGGCTACACCTTC	CASSLLRGLPNYGYTF
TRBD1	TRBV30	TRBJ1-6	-	TGTGCCTGGAGTTCTACAGGGGACTCACCCCTCCACTTT	CAWSSTGDSPLHF
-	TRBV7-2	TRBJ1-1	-	TGTGCCAGCAGCTTAGCACAGGGAAGGAACACTGAAGCTTTCTTT	CASSLAQGRNTEAFF
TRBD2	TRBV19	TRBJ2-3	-	TGTGCCAGTAGTATTTTCATCGGGACTAGCAGGGGGAACACAGATACGCAGTATTTT	CASSIFIGTSRGNTDTQYF
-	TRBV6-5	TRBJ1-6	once	TGTGCCAGCAAGGGGTTACAGGGTCCGGGTTCACCCCTCCACTTT	CASKGLQGPGSPLHF
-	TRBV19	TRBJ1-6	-	TGTGCCAGTTCCCCCCTCGCGCGAGAGTCTCCCCTCCACTTT	CASSPLARESPLHF
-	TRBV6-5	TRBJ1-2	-	TGTGCCAGCAGTTATCGGGGGGGGTATGGCTACACCTTC	CASSYRGGYGYTF
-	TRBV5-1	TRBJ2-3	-	TGCGCCAGCAGCTTGCAAGGACTACCCACAGATACGCAGTATTTT	CASSLQGLPTDTQYF
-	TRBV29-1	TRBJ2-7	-	TGCAGCGTTTCAGGCAGCTCCTACGAGCAGTACTTC	CSVSGSSYEQYF
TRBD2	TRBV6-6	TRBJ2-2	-	TGTGCCAGCAGTCCTAGAGGACTAGCGGGAATTTTCGGGGAGCTGTTTTTT	CASSPRGLAGIFGELFF
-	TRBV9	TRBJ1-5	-	TGTGCCAGCAGCGTAGCCGCGACACTGAATCAGCCCCAGCATTTT	CASSVAATLNQPQHF
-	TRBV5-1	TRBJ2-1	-	TGCGCCAGCAGCCTAGAGACACCAGGGGCGCTTTTGAATGAGCAGTTCTTC	CASSLETPGALLNEQFF
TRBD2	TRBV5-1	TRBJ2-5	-	TGCGCCAGCAGCTTGGGGGGACTAGCGGGACAAGAGACCCAGTACTTC	CASSLGGLAGQETQYF
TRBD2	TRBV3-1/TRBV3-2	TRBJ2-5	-	TGTGCCAGCAGTCGAGGACTAGGTGCTCAAGAGACCCAGTACTTC	CASSRGLGAQETQYF
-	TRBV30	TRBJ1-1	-	TGTGCCTGGAGCTACAGGGAGGGGGCTTTCTTT	CAWSYREGAFF
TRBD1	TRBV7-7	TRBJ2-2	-	TGTGCTAGCAGCCCACAGGGGGTTGGGAACACCGGGGAGCTGTTTTTT	CASSPQGVGNTGELFF
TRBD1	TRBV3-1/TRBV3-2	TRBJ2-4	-	TGTGCCAGCAGCCGCGACAGGGGGTATGTGGGAAACATTCAGTACTTC	CASSRDRGYVGNIQYF
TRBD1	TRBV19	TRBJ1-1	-	TGTGCCAGTAGTAGGGACAGGGGGCTTGGGGTTGGAATGAACACTGAAGCTTTCTTT	CASSRDRGLGVGMNTEAFF
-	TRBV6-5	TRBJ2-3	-	TGTGCCAGCACCCGCAGGGCGAGCACAGATACGCAGTATTTT	CASTRRASTDTQYF
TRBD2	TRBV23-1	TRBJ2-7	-	TGCGCCAGCAGGCCCACCCTAGCGGGGGGGACCTACGAGCAGTACTTC	CASRPTLAGGTYEQYF
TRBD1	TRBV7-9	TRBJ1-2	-	TGTGCCAGCAGCAGTACAGGGGGCAATGGCTACACCTTC	CASSSTGGNGYTF
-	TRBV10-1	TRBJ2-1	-	TGCGCCAGCAGTGAGGATCTGACTGCAGGGGATGAGCAGTTCTTC	CASSEDLTAGDEQFF
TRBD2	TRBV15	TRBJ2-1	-	TGTGCCACCAGCAGACCGCCGATCCTAGCGGGGGGCAACAATGAGCAGTTCTTC	CATSRPPILAGGNNEQFF
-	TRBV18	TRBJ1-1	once	TGTGCCAGCTCACCAGCCTTTCGGGGTAACGCTGAAGCTTTCTTT	CASSPAFRGNAEAFF
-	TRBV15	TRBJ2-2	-	TGTGCCACCAATAACAGGGAAGGACCCGGGGAGCTGTTTTTT	CATNNREGPGELFF
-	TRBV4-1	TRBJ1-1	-	TGCGCCAGCAGCCAATTGGACCCAGTAGGGGTTACTGAAGCTTTCTTT	CASSQLDPVGVTEAFF
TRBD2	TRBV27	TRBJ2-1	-	TGTGCCAGCAGTTCCCGACTAGCGGGAAACAATGAGCAGTTCTTC	CASSSRLAGNNEQFF
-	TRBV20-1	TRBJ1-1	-	TGCAGTGCGGGGGGGAGGACTGAAGCTTTCTTT	CSAGGRTEAFF
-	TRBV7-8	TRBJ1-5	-	TGTGCCAGCAGCTTGTCGGGAGGCAATCAGCCCCAGCATTTT	CASSLSGGNQPQHF
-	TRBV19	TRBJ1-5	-	TGTGCCTCCTCCATCGCGGGGAATCAGCCCCAGCATTTT	CASSIAGNQPQHF
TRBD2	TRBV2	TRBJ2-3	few	TGTGCCAGCAGTCGATGGACTAGCGGCGAATCCACAGATACGCAGTATTTT	CASSRWTSGESTDTQYF
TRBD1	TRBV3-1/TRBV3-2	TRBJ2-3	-	TGTGCCAGCAGCCCGTCAGGGGGCCGGACAGATACGCAGTATTTT	CASSPSGGRTDTQYF
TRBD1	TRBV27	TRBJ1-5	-	TGTGCCAGCGGGACCGACAGGGACGTTCAGCCCCAGCATTTT	CASGTDRDVQPQHF
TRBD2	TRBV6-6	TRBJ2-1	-	TGTGCCAGCTGGGGACTAGCGGGAGGCAACAACAATGAGCAGTTCTTC	CASWGLAGGNNNEQFF
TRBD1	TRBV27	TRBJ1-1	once	TGTGCCAGCAGGCCTCGGACAGGTGGTACTGAAGCTTTCTTT	CASRPRTGGTEAFF
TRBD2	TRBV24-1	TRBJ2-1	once	TGTGCCACCAGTGATCCGACTAGCGGGAGGAGAGGAAATGAGCAGTTCTTC	CATSDPTSGRRGNEQFF
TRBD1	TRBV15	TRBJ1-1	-	TGTGCCACCAGCGGTTTGGGAGACAGGGAAGTTGAAGCTTTCTTT	CATSGLGDREVEAFF
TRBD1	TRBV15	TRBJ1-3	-	TGTGCCACCAGCAGGATGACAGGGAGCTCTGGAAACACCATATATTTT	CATSRMTGSSGNTIYF
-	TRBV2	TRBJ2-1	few	TGTGCCAGCAGTCAGGACAGCTCCTACAATGAGCAGTTCTTC	CASSQDSSYNEQFF
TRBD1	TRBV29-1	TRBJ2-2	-	TGCAGCGTTTTCCCGGGACAGGGGTACACCGGGGAGCTGTTTTTT	CSVFPGQGYTGELFF
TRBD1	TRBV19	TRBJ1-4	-	TGTGCCAGTAGTGAACAGGGGGGTCTTGAAAAACTGTTTTTT	CASSEQGGLEKLFF
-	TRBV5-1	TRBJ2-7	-	TGCGCCAGCAGCTTGGCGAACGGGTACTACGAGCAGTACTTC	CASSLANGYYEQYF
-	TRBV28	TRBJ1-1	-	TGTGCCAGCAGTACGCCGGACAGTTACACTGAAGCTTTCTTT	CASSTPDSYTEAFF